Each of the 27 T cell receptor beta chains below was sequenced from the same sample in a study of cytotoxic CD8 clonotypes in ibrutinib-treated CLL. Here immunoSEQ multiplex PCR was the method, and the copy in TCRdb shows in-frame clones only, minus some. Here the sample spans about 300,000 clones, 67% being singletons. The sequencing used PBMCs, collected after 36 months of ibrutinib treatment. These receptors all come from a human donor with chronic lymphocytic leukemia.

This sequence joins TRBV30 and TRBJ1-6, with D possibly TRBD1 on 5 matching bases. The CDR3 loop spans 13 amino acids. The germline V gene has CDR1 GTSNPN and CDR2 SVGIG (reference sequence). Trimming took off 7 bases at V and 10 bases at J, with 17 bases between the two ends. CDR3 in DNA: TGTGCCTTTTTGGGGGGATTGAGCTCACCCCTCCACTTT. Protein sequence: CAFLGGLSSPLHF.

This clone appeared a few times. The CDR3 sequence: CASSADRGRTFYGYTF. The CDR3 nucleotides are TGTGCCAGCAGCGCGGACAGGGGGCGGACTTTCTATGGCTACACCTTC. The V call is TRBV5-5, the J call TRBJ1-2; TRBD1 aligns across 11 bases. The CDR3 has 16 residues. With 4 bases clipped from V and 4 bases from J, the junction kept 9 bases outside the gene matches. Germline CDR1 is SGHKS and CDR2 is YYEKEE (reference sequence).

The J gene is TRBJ2-5, the V gene TRBV27; 9 bases line up with TRBD1. V gave up 5 bases and J gave up 5 bases; unmatched junction bases: 3. From germline, CDR1 is MNHEY and CDR2 SMNVEV (reference sequence). This CDR3 has 13 amino acids. The CDR3 bases are TGTGCCAGCAGTGGACAGGGGCTGGAGACCCAGTACTTC. Translating gives CASSGQGLETQYF.

This sequence joins TRBV12-2 and TRBJ1-3; the table's D call TRBD1 went unverified against the DNA. TRBV12-2 is termed a pseudogene. The CDR3 length is 15 residues. The CDR3 spells CASRLAGARENTIYF. DNA of the CDR3: TGTGCAAGTCGCTTAGCGGGGGCCAGGGAAAACACCATATATTTT.

A few counts support this clone. The rearrangement joins TRBV2 to TRBJ1-2; tentative D call: TRBD1 (6 bases). The CDR3 sequence is 15 residues long. V was shortened by 6 bases and J by 1 base, with 15 bases between the two germline ends. Germline loops: CDR1 SNHLY, CDR2 FYNNEI. CDR3 DNA sequence: TGTGCCAGCAGAACTTCCGGGACACTTAACTATGGCTACACCTTC. Its translation: CASRTSGTLNYGYTF. Together with reference TRBV2 and TRBJ1-2, the CDR3 gives the full variable domain: EPEVTQTPSHQVTQMGQEVILRCVPISNHLYFYWYRQILGQKVEFLVSFYNNEISEKSEIFDDQFSVERPDGSNFTLKIRSTKLEDSAMYFCASRTSGTLNYGYTFGSGTRLTVV.

V gene TRBV15 combines with J gene TRBJ2-1; 12 bases align to TRBD2. The CDR3 is made up of 16 amino acids. Germline CDR1 LNHNV, CDR2 YYDKDF (reference sequence). Trimming took 0 bases from V and 9 from J; bases not matched to a gene: 6. CDR3 DNA: TGTGCCACCAGCAGAGAACGACTAGCGGGAGACGGTGAGCAGTTCTTC. Amino acid sequence: CATSRERLAGDGEQFF.

The gene calls are TRBV5-1 and TRBJ2-7, with TRBD2 matching 13 bases. V was pared by 0 bases and J by 6 bases, with 6 bases of the junction left unmatched. The CDR3 covers 16 residues. Germline CDR1 and CDR2: SGHRS and YFSETQ. CDR3 coding DNA: TGCGCCAGCAGCTTGGCTCCGGGACTAGCGGGACGCGAGCAGTACTTC. This encodes CASSLAPGLAGREQYF.

The V gene is TRBV15, the J gene TRBJ1-4; D call uncertain. The CDR3 extends over 16 amino acids. Per the germline V gene, CDR1 is LNHNV and CDR2 is YYDKDF (reference sequence). V shed 1 base and J shed 0 bases, with 9 bases lying between them. This CDR3 is CATSRVRAATNEKLFF. In DNA, the CDR3 is TGTGCCACCAGCAGAGTTAGGGCGGCAACTAATGAAAAACTGTTTTTT.

This chain connects TRBV7-6 to TRBJ2-1; 11 nucleotides agree with TRBD2. The trim removed 3 bases at V and 10 bases at J, leaving 14 bases unmatched. This CDR3 contains 17 residues. Germline CDR1 SGHVS, CDR2 FNYEAQ. The DNA for the CDR3 is TGTGCCAGCAGCTTCGGACGGACTAGCGGGCCACTTGGAGAGCAGTTCTTC. Translating gives CASSFGRTSGPLGEQFF.

This clone appeared a few times. The chain combines TRBV29-1 with TRBJ1-1; no clear D. The V end was cut by 2 bases, the J end by 1 base, with 5 bases between. The CDR3 loop spans 12 amino acids. CDR1 is SQVTM, CDR2 ANQGSEA, per germline. The CDR3 spells CSVEITNTEAFF. The CDR3 nucleotides are TGCAGCGTTGAAATCACGAACACTGAAGCTTTCTTT.

This clone has a handful of counts. V gene TRBV29-1 combines with J gene TRBJ1-2; D gene uncertain. The V gene's germline CDR1 is SQVTM and CDR2 ANQGSEA. V gave up 2 bases and J gave up 1 base, with 8 bases separating them. The CDR3 has 13 residues. CDR3 DNA sequence: TGCAGCGTTGAAAAGGGCATTAACTATGGCTACACCTTC. Translated, it gives CSVEKGINYGYTF. The whole variable domain, filled in from reference TRBV29-1 and TRBJ1-2, reads SAVISQKPSRDICQRGTSLTIQCQVDSQVTMMFWYRQQPGQSLTLIATANQGSEATYESGFVIDKFPISRPNLTFSTLTVSNMSPEDSSIYLCSVEKGINYGYTFGSGTRLTVV.

The V gene is TRBV9, the J gene TRBJ1-2; D not certain. Germline V gene data show CDR1 as SGDLS and CDR2 as YYNGEE. The CDR3 is 14 residues long. Trimming took 0 bases from V and 1 from J, leaving 7 bases between them. In DNA, the CDR3 is TGTGCCAGCAGCGTAGGAGTTTTTAACTATGGCTACACCTTC. This sequence encodes CASSVGVFNYGYTF.

This clone was observed a single time. V is TRBV19 and J is TRBJ2-1; 10 bases are a match to TRBD2. The V gene end was trimmed by 0 bases and the J gene end by 4 bases; junction bases not matched to a gene: 6. The germline gives CDR1 LNHDA, CDR2 SQIVND (reference sequence). CDR3 length: 17 residues. The CDR3 loop is CASSIDRAGGLYNEQFF. Here the CDR3 DNA reads TGTGCCAGTAGTATAGATCGAGCGGGGGGGCTTTACAATGAGCAGTTCTTC. The full variable domain, rest sourced from reference TRBV19 and TRBJ2-1, is DGGITQSPKYLFRKEGQNVTLSCEQNLNHDAMYWYRQDPGQGLRLIYYSQIVNDFQKGDIAEGYSVSREKKESFPLTVTSAQKNPTAFYLCASSIDRAGGLYNEQFFGPGTRLTVL.

V gene TRBV28 combines with J gene TRBJ2-5; D uncertain. There are 14 residues in the CDR3. Trimming removed 6 bases at V and 5 bases at J, with 16 bases between. The germline V gene has CDR1 MDHEN and CDR2 SYDVKM. CDR3 nucleotides: TGTGCCAGCAGCCTGGTAGGGATTTTCGAGACCCAGTACTTC. This translates into CASSLVGIFETQYF.

This clone was seen a few times. The chain has TRBV6-5 and TRBJ2-7, with D perhaps TRBD1 (6 bases). V was trimmed by 4 bases and J by 2 bases, leaving 12 bases between them. Germline V gene lookup returns CDR1 MNHEY and CDR2 SVGAGI. The CDR3 is 14 residues long. The CDR3 region has the DNA TGTGCCAGCAGTTCACCCACAGGGACCTACGAGCAGTACTTC. Translating it yields CASSSPTGTYEQYF.

V is TRBV11-2 and J is TRBJ2-1; unclear D gene. Germline CDR1 SGHAT, CDR2 FQNNGV. This CDR3 is built from 14 residues. V was shortened by 6 bases and J by 1 base, with 10 bases between the two germline ends. This CDR3 reads CASSTLYSYNEQFF. The CDR3 DNA reads TGTGCCAGCAGTACATTATATTCCTACAATGAGCAGTTCTTC.

The V gene is TRBV7-9, the J gene TRBJ2-1; tentatively, D is TRBD2 (5 bases). With 5 bases removed from V and 6 bases from J, the gap between germline ends came to 17 bases. This CDR3 is built from 15 residues. Germline V CDR1 and CDR2: SEHNR, FQNEAQ (reference sequence). This chain's CDR3 is CASSELGPSRNEQFF. Here the CDR3 DNA reads TGTGCCAGCAGCGAACTAGGCCCCTCCCGCAATGAGCAGTTCTTC.

This clone was seen only a few times. This sample includes further DNA sequences coding for the same CDR3. The rearrangement links TRBV7-2 to TRBJ1-1; D not resolved. The CDR3 extends over 14 amino acids. Germline assignment: CDR1 SGHTA and CDR2 FQGNSA. V gave up 1 base and J gave up 1 base, with 7 bases separating them. This CDR3 reads CASSLGRGNTEAFF. CDR3 nucleotides: TGTGCCAGCAGCTTAGGGCGCGGGAACACTGAAGCTTTCTTT.

The chain employs TRBV21-1 and TRBJ2-1; the DNA was not compared with TRBD1, the D call given in the table. TRBV21-1 is tagged as a pseudogene. The CDR3 has 15 amino acids. CDR3 residues: CASSKVFNTYNEQFF. The CDR3 nucleotides read TGTGCCAGCAGCAAAGTATTTAACACGTACAATGAGCAGTTCTTC.

This clone was seen only a few times. This chain links TRBV7-9 with TRBJ1-2; tentative D call: TRBD1 (6 bases). Trimming shortened V by 0 bases and J by 5 bases, and 13 bases separated the two germline ends. The CDR3 loop spans 15 amino acids. Looked up from germline, CDR1 is SEHNR and CDR2 is FQNEAQ (reference sequence). The CDR3 is CASSLARGEVYGYTF. The CDR3 DNA reads as TGTGCCAGCAGCTTAGCCAGGGGAGAGGTTTATGGCTACACCTTC.

This chain connects TRBV4-2 to TRBJ1-5; D is perhaps TRBD1 (5 bases). V lost 2 bases and J 5 bases, leaving 13 bases between the germline ends. CDR3 length: 15 amino acids. The germline V gene encodes CDR1 LGHNA and CDR2 YNFKEQ. CDR3 DNA: TGTGCCAGCAGCCAAACCCGGGACGTTGATCAGCCCCAGCATTTT. This gives the protein CASSQTRDVDQPQHF.

The gene calls are TRBV7-3 and TRBJ2-1; the D gene is possibly TRBD2 (5 bases). The V end lost 2 bases, the J end lost 0 bases, and 11 bases lay between the germline ends. The CDR3 spans 16 residues. Germline V gives CDR1 SGHTA, CDR2 FQGTGA. The CDR3 sequence: CASSLVGRGSYNEQFF. DNA for the CDR3: TGTGCCAGCAGCTTAGTTGGTCGGGGCTCCTACAATGAGCAGTTCTTC.

The rearrangement uses TRBV4-3 and TRBJ2-5; the match to TRBD2 covers 10 bases. The V gene's germline CDR1 is LGHNA and CDR2 YSLEER. This CDR3 is 18 amino acids long. Losses at the gene ends were 4 bases for V and 3 bases for J; bases not matched to a gene: 14. CDR3 in amino acids: CASSLSPVPTSGEETQYF. CDR3 nucleotide sequence: TGCGCCAGCAGCCTAAGTCCCGTCCCTACTAGCGGGGAAGAGACCCAGTACTTC.

In its sample, this clone was seen a few times. V is TRBV6-5 and J is TRBJ1-2; D gene uncertain. Germline V gene lookup returns CDR1 MNHEY and CDR2 SVGAGI. The CDR3 extends over 13 amino acids. V was trimmed by 5 bases and J by 3 bases, leaving 10 bases between them. For the CDR3, the DNA is TGTGCCAGCAGTCTGAGAGGTTACTATGGCTACACCTTC. Protein: CASSLRGYYGYTF.

The chain uses TRBV29-1 and TRBJ2-7; D tentatively reads TRBD1 or TRBD2 (5 bases each). The length of the CDR3 is 11 residues. The ends were cut back, 4 bases at V and 6 bases at J, with 10 bases in the middle. Germline CDR1 is SQVTM and CDR2 is ANQGSEA. As DNA, the CDR3 is TGCAGCGTTGTGGGGGTCGGCGAGCAGTACTTC. Protein: CSVVGVGEQYF.

The chain uses TRBV4-1 and TRBJ2-3; a possible D gene is TRBD2 (5 bases). The ends were cut back, 4 bases at V and 6 bases at J, with 8 bases in the middle. CDR3 length equals 12 residues. Germline assignment: CDR1 MGHRA and CDR2 YSYEKL. The CDR3 nucleotides are TGCGCCAGCAGCCTTTCGGGGGATACGCAGTATTTT. This gives the protein CASSLSGDTQYF.

A word on this clone: An end of the junction does not agree with germline; a read error may underlie this. The chain uses TRBV10-2 and TRBJ2-7; D perhaps matches TRBD2 (5 bases). The length of the CDR3 is 14 residues. CDR1 and CDR2 from the germline V gene are WSHSY and SAAADI. This chain's CDR3 is CASRTSGSSYEQYF. CDR3 nucleotide sequence: TGTGCCAGCAGGACTTCGGGGTCCTCCTACGAGCAGTACTTC.